This TCR beta chain was observed in a study of early stage breast cancer tumors. Study information: Invasive lobular carcinomas made up about 30% of the 12 ER+/PR+/HER2- tumors. Study-wide results and caveats: Enriched TCRB sequences shared across patients were mostly commonly generated sequences.

CDR1 is MNHEY and CDR2 is SVGAGI in the germline V gene. This CDR3 has 13 amino acids. Between the trimmed V and J ends, which lost 2 bases and 4 bases, there was a span of 9 bases. The method was immunoSEQ multiplex PCR; TCRdb's version includes in-frame clones alone and lacks a portion of them. The repertoire holds roughly 57,000 clones, with under 95% as singletons. With respect to this clone: Antigen specificity is unknown.

The V and J genes are TRBV6-5 and TRBJ2-7, with D possibly being TRBD2 (5 bases). The receptor was isolated from a person aged 65-85 years with breast cancer. The sequenced sample consisted of blood. This CDR3 reads CASSYVGGYEQYF. CDR3 in DNA: TGTGCCAGCAGTTACGTGGGCGGGTACGAGCAGTACTTC.